Reported below is one T cell receptor (beta chain). Its antigen remains unidentified. It has no much larger one-base neighbor in the sample; base qualities were not kept. The record originates from a study of control samples from healthy donors and cancer patients (dated by TCRdb to the early 2020s). Receptor libraries were prepared by the immunoSEQ multiplex PCR assay. TCRdb mirrors the immuneACCESS table, restricted to in-frame sequences. Some clones are absent from its copies; in checked studies, under half trace to an unresolved V gene, and the reason for the others is unknown. The sample table lists about 170,000 clones, 80% to 90% of them with a count of one. Jointly, the top ten make up nearly 5% of the sample. Taken from cysteine to phenylalanine, the CDR3 has 15 residues. CDR3 DNA is the only sequence kept; it has 45 bases, read in frame from the first base. V and J are truncated by 2 bases and 0 bases respectively, leaving an intervening sequence of 8 bases. CDR1 and CDR2 are read off the germline V gene as MDHEN and SYDVKM.

This clonotype was sampled from a woman in her twenties or thirties in good health. The receptor chain draws on TRBV28 and TRBJ2-1; too little of a D gene remains to name it. The material sequenced was blood. Read as DNA, the sequence is TGTGCCAGCAGTTTAAACCGTATCTCCTACAATGAGCAGTTCTTC. Protein translation: CASSLNRISYNEQFF. With the rest looked up from the reference TRBV28 and TRBJ2-1 genes rather than sequenced, the full variable domain is DVKVTQSSRYLVKRTGEKVFLECVQDMDHENMFWYRQDPGLGLRLIYFSYDVKMKEKGDIPEGYSVSREKKERFSLILESASTNQTSMYLCASSLNRISYNEQFFGPGTRLTVL.